A single sample gave rise to the 15 T cell receptor beta chains below, sequenced in a study of PD-1 blockade in classical Hodgkin lymphoma. Relapses following autologous stem cell transplantation were seen in all patients, with brentuximab vedotin exposure varying. Generated by immunoSEQ multiplex PCR, the TCRdb table keeps only in-frame clones and is missing some. The table records about 17,000 clones, about 80% of them present only once. Here the sequenced sample was peripheral blood mononuclear cells (PBMCs), taken at baseline. These receptors all stem from a human donor with classical Hodgkin lymphoma.

CDR3 bases: TGTGCCAGCAGGGGCGGGAGCGAGGGTGCCGGGGAGCTGTTTTTT. It specifies CASRGGSEGAGELFF. V is TRBV13 and J is TRBJ2-2; TRBD2 agrees at 7 bases. The CDR3 extends over 15 amino acids. The V gene end was trimmed by 6 bases and the J gene end by 6 bases; junction bases not matched to a gene: 10. Germline-derived CDR1 and CDR2 are PRHDT and FYEKMQ (reference sequence).

The V call is TRBV27, the J call TRBJ2-7; TRBD1 matches at 9 bases. This CDR3 is built from 15 residues. CDR1 and CDR2 (germline): MNHEY, SMNVEV (reference sequence). V was clipped by 10 bases and J by 7 bases; unmatched bases: 17. The CDR3 sequence is CATSKGTGRVGEQYF. The CDR3 DNA follows: TGTGCCACCTCGAAGGGGACAGGGCGCGTGGGAGAGCAGTACTTC.

The chain has TRBV29-1 and TRBJ2-1; 10 nucleotides agree with TRBD1. CDR1 and CDR2 from the germline V gene are SQVTM and ANQGSEA. The ends lost 6 bases at V and 9 bases at J; junction bases unmatched: 11. The CDR3 has 14 amino acids. The DNA of the CDR3 is TGCAGCGTGGATCCCGGACAGGGGGACAGTGAGCAGTTCTTC. The encoded protein is CSVDPGQGDSEQFF.

In the case of this clone: This specimen includes other DNA sequences encoding the same CDR3. The chain joins TRBV4-1 to TRBJ2-7; D call uncertain. The germline CDR1 and CDR2 sequences are MGHRA and YSYEKL. The V and J ends lost 2 bases and 10 bases respectively, with 15 bases between them. This CDR3 is 13 amino acids long. In nucleotides, the CDR3 is TGCGCCAGCAGCCAACCCCCTTTCGGTGAACAGTACTTC. Its translation: CASSQPPFGEQYF.

This clone was recorded a few times. The rearrangement uses TRBV7-8 and TRBJ2-7; 10 nucleotides agree with TRBD1. CDR3 size: 15 residues. V lost 6 bases to trimming and J lost 5 bases; unmatched junction nucleotides: 10. Germline V gives CDR1 SGHVS, CDR2 FQNEAQ. The DNA for the CDR3 is TGTGCCAGCAGTTTAAGACAGGGGGCTTTCAACGAGCAGTACTTC. Its translation: CASSLRQGAFNEQYF.

This clone has just a few counts. The chain joins TRBV27 to TRBJ2-7; weak D call: TRBD1 (6 bases). The CDR3 sequence is 15 residues long. Deletions cut 2 bases from V and 6 bases from J, with 17 bases between. The germline CDR1 and CDR2 sequences are MNHEY and SMNVEV (reference sequence). The CDR3 nucleotides are TGTGCCAGCAGTTTAAGGGAACTGGGGGCCGGCGAGCAGTACTTC. It specifies CASSLRELGAGEQYF.

About this clone: At one boundary the junction diverges from the germline segment, which might be a read error. This chain uses TRBV30 with TRBJ2-7, with TRBD2 identical over 8 bases. This CDR3 has 13 amino acids. Per germline, CDR1 GTSNPN and CDR2 SVGIG (reference sequence). The CDR3 sequence is CAWNLNLAGPQHF. CDR3 DNA sequence: TGTGCCTGGAATCTCAACCTAGCGGGCCCTCAACACTTC.

The V gene is TRBV2, the J gene TRBJ1-1; D is undetermined. The length of the CDR3 is 16 residues. CDR1 SNHLY and CDR2 FYNNEI come from the germline V gene. The ends were cut back, 5 bases at V and 5 bases at J, with 21 bases in the middle. The CDR3 loop is CASSLIVGGRLTEAFF. Here the CDR3 DNA reads TGTGCCAGCAGTCTGATAGTAGGCGGACGTTTAACTGAAGCTTTCTTT.

V usage is TRBV5-6 and J usage is TRBJ1-6; D is possibly TRBD1 (6 bases). Looked up from germline, CDR1 is SGHDT and CDR2 is YYEEEE. V was shortened by 1 base and J by 9 bases, with 11 bases between the two germline ends. The CDR3 loop spans 14 amino acids. The CDR3 nucleotides read TGTGCCAGCAGCTTGCGGGGACATGGTTCACCCCTCCACTTT. Protein: CASSLRGHGSPLHF.

The rearrangement links TRBV11-2 to TRBJ1-1, with TRBD1 as a possible D gene (6 bases). From germline, CDR1 is SGHAT and CDR2 FQNNGV. Trimming removed 2 bases at V and 0 bases at J, with 7 bases between. The CDR3 spans 14 residues. The CDR3 DNA sequence: TGTGCCAGCAGCTTAAGACAGGTGAACACTGAAGCTTTCTTT. Translation gives CASSLRQVNTEAFF.

The chain employs TRBV28 and TRBJ1-1, with D possibly being TRBD1 (6 bases). Between the trimmed V and J ends, which lost 3 bases and 11 bases, there was a span of 16 bases. This CDR3 comprises 13 residues. The germline V gene has CDR1 MDHEN and CDR2 SYDVKM. The CDR3 DNA sequence: TGTGCCAGCAGTTTTGGGGGGCTTTTGGTGGCTTTCTTT. This codes for CASSFGGLLVAFF.

The table lists this clone with a count of one. Germline and junction disagree at one end, which may indicate a read error. The same CDR3 is also encoded by other DNA sequences in this sample. In DNA, the CDR3 is TGCGCCAGCAGGGAACAGGGCTTCGCAACTGAAGCTTTCTTT. Its translation is CASREQGFATEAFF. This chain links TRBV2 with TRBJ1-1, with D possibly TRBD1 on 6 matching bases. The V gene's germline CDR1 is SNHLY and CDR2 FYNNEI. The length of the CDR3 is 14 residues.

This sequence joins TRBV19 and TRBJ1-1; 11 nucleotides agree with TRBD1. With V trimmed by 4 bases and J by 0 bases, 7 bases remained unmatched. The CDR3 totals 17 residues. Germline V gene data show CDR1 as LNHDA and CDR2 as SQIVND (reference sequence). The CDR3 DNA reads TGTGCCAGTAGTACAATACGGGACAGGGGGTTGAACACTGAAGCTTTCTTT. This translates into CASSTIRDRGLNTEAFF.

This clone is a singleton in its sample. The J gene is TRBJ1-1, the V gene TRBV18; TRBD1 aligns across 8 bases. This CDR3 region has 15 residues. Per the germline V gene, CDR1 is KGHSH and CDR2 is LQKENI. J was trimmed by 1 base and V by 5 bases; bases with no gene match: 6. CDR3: CASSNRQGTNTEAFF. CDR3 DNA sequence: TGTGCCAGCTCAAATAGACAGGGGACGAACACTGAAGCTTTCTTT.

The table lists this clone with a few counts. The chain uses TRBV7-9 and TRBJ2-3; 10 nucleotides match TRBD2. The CDR3 is made up of 15 amino acids. J gave up 2 bases and V 6 bases, and 5 bases lay outside the gene matches. The V gene's germline CDR1 is SEHNR and CDR2 FQNEAQ (reference sequence). The CDR3 nucleotides are TGTGCCAGCAGTTCGAGCGGGAGGGCCACAGATACGCAGTATTTT. This translates into CASSSSGRATDTQYF.